The T cell receptor beta chain under discussion was sequenced for a study of T cells expressing NK-cell markers. Whole-study results and caveats: The same clonotypes also predominated in the CD3+CD56-NKG2C+ fraction of four donors. Dominant NKG2C+ clonotypes accounted for roughly 1.0-8% of CD8+ T cells in six donors.

As for this clonotype: Its target is not known.

The CDR3 covers 18 residues. The germline gives CDR1 SGHDT, CDR2 YYEEEE. With UMIs, 5'RACE template switching was used to make TCR beta cDNA. Reanalyzing the 5' RACE reads, TCRdb keeps one entry per CDR3 protein, without DNA. Recorded for this sample: 300,000 to 450,000 distinct CDR3 sequences. The sample comprised blood T cells: a sorted CD56 or NKG2C T cell subset, CD4+ or CD8+ T cells, or bulk PBMC T cells (not recorded which). V gene TRBV5-6 combines with J gene TRBJ2-3; TCRdb indicates TRBD2, and absent DNA this call remains unverified. The receptor comes from a man between 18 and 69 years old in good health. CDR3 loop: CASSLPGTPLSGTDTQYF.